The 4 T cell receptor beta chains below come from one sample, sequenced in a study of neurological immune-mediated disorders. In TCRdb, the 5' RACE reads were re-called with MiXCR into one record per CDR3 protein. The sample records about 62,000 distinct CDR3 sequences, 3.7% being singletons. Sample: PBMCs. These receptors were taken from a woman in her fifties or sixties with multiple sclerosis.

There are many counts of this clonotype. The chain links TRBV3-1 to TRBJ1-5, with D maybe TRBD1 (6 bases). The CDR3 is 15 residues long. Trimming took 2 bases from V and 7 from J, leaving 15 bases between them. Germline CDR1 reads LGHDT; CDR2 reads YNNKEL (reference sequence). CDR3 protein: CASSQNTVQGQPQHF. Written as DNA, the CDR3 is TGTGCCAGCAGCCAAAATACGGTACAGGGACAGCCCCAGCATTTT. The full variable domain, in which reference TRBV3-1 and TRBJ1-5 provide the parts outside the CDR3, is DTAVSQTPKYLVTQMGNDKSIKCEQNLGHDTMYWYKQDSKKFLKIMFSYNNKELIINETVPNRFSPKSPDKAHLNLHINSLELGDSAVYFCASSQNTVQGQPQHFGDGTRLSIL.

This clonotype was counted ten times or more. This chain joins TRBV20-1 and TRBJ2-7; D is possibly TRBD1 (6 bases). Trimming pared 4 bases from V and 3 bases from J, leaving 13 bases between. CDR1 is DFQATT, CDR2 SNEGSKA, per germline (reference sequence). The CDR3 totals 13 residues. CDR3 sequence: CSANRADVYEQYF. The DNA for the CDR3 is TGCAGTGCTAACAGGGCAGATGTCTACGAGCAGTACTTC.

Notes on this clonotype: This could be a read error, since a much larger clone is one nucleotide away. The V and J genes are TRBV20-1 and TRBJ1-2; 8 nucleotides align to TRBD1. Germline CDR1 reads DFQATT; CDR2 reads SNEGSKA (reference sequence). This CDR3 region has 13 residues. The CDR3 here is CIRPGTGGGGYPF. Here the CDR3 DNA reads TGCATCCGACCCGGGACAGGAGGAGGTGGCTACCCCTTC.

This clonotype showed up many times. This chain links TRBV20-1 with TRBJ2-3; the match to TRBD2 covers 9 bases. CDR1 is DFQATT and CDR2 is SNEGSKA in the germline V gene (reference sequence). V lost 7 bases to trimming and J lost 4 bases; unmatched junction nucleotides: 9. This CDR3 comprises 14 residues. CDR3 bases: TGCAGTGGAGGGGGAGCGGGAGGAGCAGATACGCAGTATTTT. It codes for CSGGGAGGADTQYF.